This T cell receptor (beta chain) is from a study of T cells in localized non-small cell lung cancer. The method was immunoSEQ multiplex PCR; TCRdb's version includes in-frame clones alone and lacks a portion of them. The data contain around 140,000 clones, roughly 90% of them singletons. Study outcomes and limitations: Sequencing involved a lone tumor region, leaving heterogeneity possible. The study linked higher blood T cell density to longer overall survival.

This clone was seen more than once but under ten times. Its cognate antigen is unknown. The source is a female donor at least 60 years old with stage I lung adenocarcinoma. Sequenced material: peripheral blood, taken before any cancer treatment.

The CDR3 coding sequence is TGTGCCAGCAGCGTTAGGGGGACCACAGATACGCAGTATTTT. It yields the protein CASSVRGTTDTQYF. The chain has TRBV7-3 and TRBJ2-3, with D possibly being TRBD1 (6 bases). The ends were cut back, 5 bases at V and 2 bases at J, with 11 bases in the middle. The CDR3 is made up of 14 amino acids. Germline CDR1 and CDR2: SGHTA and FQGTGA.